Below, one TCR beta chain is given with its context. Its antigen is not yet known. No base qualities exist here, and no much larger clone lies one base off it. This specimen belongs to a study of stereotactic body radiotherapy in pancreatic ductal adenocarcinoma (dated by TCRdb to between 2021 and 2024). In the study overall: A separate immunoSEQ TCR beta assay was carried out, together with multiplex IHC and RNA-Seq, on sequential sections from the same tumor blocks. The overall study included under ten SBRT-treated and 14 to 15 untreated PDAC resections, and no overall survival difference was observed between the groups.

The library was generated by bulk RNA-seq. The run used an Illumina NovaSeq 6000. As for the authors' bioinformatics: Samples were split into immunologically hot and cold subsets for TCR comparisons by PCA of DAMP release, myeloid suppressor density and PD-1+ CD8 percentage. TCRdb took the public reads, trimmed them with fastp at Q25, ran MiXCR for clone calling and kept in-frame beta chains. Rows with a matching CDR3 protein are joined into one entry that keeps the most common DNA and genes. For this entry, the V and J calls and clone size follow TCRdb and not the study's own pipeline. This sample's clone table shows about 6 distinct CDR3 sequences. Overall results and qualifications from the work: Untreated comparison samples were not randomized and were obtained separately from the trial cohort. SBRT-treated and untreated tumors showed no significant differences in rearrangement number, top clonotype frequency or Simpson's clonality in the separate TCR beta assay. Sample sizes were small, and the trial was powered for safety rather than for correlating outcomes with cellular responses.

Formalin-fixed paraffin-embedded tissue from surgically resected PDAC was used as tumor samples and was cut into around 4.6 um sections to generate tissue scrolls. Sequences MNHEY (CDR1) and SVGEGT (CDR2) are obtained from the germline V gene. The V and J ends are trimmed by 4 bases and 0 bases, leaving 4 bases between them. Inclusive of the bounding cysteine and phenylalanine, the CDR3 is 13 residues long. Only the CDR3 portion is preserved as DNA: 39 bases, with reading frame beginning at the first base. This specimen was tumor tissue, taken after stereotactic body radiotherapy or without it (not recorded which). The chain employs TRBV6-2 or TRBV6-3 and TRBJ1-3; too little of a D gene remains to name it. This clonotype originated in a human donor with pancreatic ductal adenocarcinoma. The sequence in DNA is TGTGCCAGCAGTTTCAGCTCTGGAAACACCATATATTTT. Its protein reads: CASSFSSGNTIYF.